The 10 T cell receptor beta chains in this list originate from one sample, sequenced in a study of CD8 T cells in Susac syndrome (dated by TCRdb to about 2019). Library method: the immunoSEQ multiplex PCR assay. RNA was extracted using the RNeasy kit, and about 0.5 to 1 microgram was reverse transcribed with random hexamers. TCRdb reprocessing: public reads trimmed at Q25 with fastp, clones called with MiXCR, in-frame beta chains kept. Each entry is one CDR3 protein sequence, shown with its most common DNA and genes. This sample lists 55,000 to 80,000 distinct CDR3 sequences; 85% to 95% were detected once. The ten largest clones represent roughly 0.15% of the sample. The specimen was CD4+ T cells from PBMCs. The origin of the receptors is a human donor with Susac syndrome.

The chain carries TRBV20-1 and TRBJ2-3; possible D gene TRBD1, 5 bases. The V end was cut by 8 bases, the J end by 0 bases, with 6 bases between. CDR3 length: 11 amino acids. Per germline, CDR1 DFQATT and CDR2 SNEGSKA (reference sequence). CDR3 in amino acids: CSPGSTDTQYF. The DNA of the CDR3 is TGCAGTCCAGGGAGCACAGATACGCAGTATTTT.

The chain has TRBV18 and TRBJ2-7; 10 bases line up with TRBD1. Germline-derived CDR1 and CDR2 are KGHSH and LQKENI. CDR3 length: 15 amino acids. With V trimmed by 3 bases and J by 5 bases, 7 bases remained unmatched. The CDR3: CASSPGGQGTHEQYF. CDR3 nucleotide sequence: TGTGCCAGCTCACCTGGGGGACAGGGGACACACGAGCAGTACTTC. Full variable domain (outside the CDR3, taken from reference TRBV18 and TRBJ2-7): NAGVMQNPRHLVRRRGQEARLRCSPMKGHSHVYWYRQLPEEGLKFMVYLQKENIIDESGMPKERFSAEFPKEGPSILRIQQVVRGDSAAYFCASSPGGQGTHEQYFGPGTRLTVT.

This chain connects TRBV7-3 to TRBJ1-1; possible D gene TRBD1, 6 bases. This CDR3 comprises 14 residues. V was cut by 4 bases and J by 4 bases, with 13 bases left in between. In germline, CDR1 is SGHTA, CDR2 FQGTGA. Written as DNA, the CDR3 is TGTGCCAGCAGCTCGGACAGTGAGGGCACTGAAGCTTTCTTT. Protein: CASSSDSEGTEAFF.

The CDR3 reads CASSQDRANSPLHF. In DNA form, the CDR3 reads TGTGCCAGCTCACAGGACAGGGCTAATTCACCCCTCCACTTT. The chain employs TRBV18 and TRBJ1-6; 8 bases line up with TRBD1. Germline V gene sequence: CDR1 KGHSH, CDR2 LQKENI. The CDR3 length is 14 residues. The V segment lost 4 bases and the J segment 6 bases; nucleotides outside the gene matches: 2.

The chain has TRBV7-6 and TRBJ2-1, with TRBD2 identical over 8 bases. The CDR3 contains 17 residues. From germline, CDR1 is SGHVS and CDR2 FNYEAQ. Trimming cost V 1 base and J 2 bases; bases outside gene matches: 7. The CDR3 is CASSLGMSGGTYNEQFF. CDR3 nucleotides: TGTGCCAGCAGCTTAGGGATGAGCGGGGGAACCTACAATGAGCAGTTCTTC. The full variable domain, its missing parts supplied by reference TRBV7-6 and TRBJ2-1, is GAGVSQSPRYKVTKRGQDVALRCDPISGHVSLYWYRQALGQGPEFLTYFNYEAQQDKSGLPNDRFSAERPEGSISTLTIQRTEQRDSAMYRCASSLGMSGGTYNEQFFGPGTRLTVL.

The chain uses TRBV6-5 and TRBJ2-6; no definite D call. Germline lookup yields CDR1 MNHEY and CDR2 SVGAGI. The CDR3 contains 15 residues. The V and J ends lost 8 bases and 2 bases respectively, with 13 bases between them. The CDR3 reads CASLDKSTGANVLTF. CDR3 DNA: TGTGCCAGCCTTGACAAGTCGACTGGGGCCAACGTCCTGACTTTC.

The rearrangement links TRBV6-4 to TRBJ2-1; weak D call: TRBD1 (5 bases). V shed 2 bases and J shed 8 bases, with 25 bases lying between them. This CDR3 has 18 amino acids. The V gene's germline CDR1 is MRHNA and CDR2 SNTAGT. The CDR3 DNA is TGTGCCAGCAGTGACAGGATTAGTGGGGCAGGAGCTAACGATGAGCAGTTCTTC. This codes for CASSDRISGAGANDEQFF.

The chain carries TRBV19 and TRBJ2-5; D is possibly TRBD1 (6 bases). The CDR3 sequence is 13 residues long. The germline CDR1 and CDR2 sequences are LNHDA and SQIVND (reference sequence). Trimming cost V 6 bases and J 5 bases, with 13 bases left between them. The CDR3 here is CASSLSRGETQYF. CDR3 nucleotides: TGTGCCAGTAGCTTGTCAAGGGGGGAGACCCAGTACTTC.

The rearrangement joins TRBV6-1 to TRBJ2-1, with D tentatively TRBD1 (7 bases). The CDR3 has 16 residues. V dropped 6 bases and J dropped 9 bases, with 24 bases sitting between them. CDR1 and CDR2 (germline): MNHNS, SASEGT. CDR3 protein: CASSLRLTGRSGEQFF. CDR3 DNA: TGTGCCAGCAGCCTTAGATTGACAGGGAGGTCAGGTGAGCAGTTCTTC.

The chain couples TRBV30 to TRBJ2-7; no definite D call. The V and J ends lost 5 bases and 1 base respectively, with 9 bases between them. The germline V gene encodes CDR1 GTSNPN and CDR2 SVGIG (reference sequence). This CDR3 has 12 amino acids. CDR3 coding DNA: TGTGCCTGGGCCGACATGTCCTACGAGCAGTACTTC. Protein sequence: CAWADMSYEQYF.